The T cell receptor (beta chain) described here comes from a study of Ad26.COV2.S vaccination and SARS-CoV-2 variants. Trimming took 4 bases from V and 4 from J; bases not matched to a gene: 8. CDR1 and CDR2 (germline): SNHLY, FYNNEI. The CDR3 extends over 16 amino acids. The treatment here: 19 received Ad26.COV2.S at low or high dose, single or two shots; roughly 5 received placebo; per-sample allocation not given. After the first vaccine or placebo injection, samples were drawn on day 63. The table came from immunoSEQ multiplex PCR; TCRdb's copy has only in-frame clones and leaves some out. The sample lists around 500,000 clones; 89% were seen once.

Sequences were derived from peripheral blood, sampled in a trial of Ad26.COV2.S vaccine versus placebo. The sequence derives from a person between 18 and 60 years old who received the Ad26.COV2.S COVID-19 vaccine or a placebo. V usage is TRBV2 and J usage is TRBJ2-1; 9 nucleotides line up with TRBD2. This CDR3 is CASSGVLAGIYNEQFF. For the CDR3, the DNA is TGTGCCAGCAGTGGCGTTCTAGCGGGAATTTACAATGAGCAGTTCTTC.